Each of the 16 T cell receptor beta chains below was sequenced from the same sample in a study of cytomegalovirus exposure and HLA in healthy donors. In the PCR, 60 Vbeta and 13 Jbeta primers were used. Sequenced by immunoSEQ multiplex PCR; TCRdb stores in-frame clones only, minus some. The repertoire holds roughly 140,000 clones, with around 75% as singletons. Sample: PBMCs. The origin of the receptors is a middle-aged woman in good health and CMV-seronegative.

CDR3 protein: CASRTSRTDTQYF. CDR3 DNA sequence: TGCGCCAGCCGGACTAGCCGCACAGATACGCAGTATTTT. The J gene is TRBJ2-3, the V gene TRBV5-1; TRBD2 aligns across 8 bases. The V gene end was trimmed by 7 bases and the J gene end by 1 base; junction bases not matched to a gene: 2. This CDR3 is 13 amino acids long. CDR1 is SGHRS, CDR2 YFSETQ, per germline.

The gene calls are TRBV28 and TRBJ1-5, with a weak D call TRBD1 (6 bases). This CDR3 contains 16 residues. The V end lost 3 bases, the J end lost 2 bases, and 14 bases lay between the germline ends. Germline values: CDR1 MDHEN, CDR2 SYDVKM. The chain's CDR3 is CASSLVAGARNQPQHF. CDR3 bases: TGTGCCAGCAGTTTGGTTGCGGGGGCTCGCAATCAGCCCCAGCATTTT.

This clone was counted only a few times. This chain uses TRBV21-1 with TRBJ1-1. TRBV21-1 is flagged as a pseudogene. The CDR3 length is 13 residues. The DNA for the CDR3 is TGTGCCAGCAGCCTCCGGTTGGAGGTAGAAGCTTTCTTT. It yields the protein CASSLRLEVEAFF.

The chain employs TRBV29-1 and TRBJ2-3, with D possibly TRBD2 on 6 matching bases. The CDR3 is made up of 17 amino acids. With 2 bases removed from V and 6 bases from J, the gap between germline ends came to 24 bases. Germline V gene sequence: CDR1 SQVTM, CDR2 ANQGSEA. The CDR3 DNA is TGCAGCGTTGAATTTCGTACGCTGCGGGGCCGGGAGGATACGCAGTATTTT. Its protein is CSVEFRTLRGREDTQYF.

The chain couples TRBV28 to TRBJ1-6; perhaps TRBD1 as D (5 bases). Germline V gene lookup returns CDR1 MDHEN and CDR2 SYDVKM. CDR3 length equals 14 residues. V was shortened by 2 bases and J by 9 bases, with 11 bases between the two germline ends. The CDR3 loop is CASSLRGGSSPLHF. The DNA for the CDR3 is TGTGCCAGCAGTTTAAGGGGCGGGAGTTCACCCCTCCACTTT.

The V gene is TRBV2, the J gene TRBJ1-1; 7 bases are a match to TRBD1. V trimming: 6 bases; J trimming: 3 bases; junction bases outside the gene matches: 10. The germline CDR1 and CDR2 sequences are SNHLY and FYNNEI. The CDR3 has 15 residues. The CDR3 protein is CASSRQGPGYTEAFF. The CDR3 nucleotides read TGTGCCAGCAGCCGACAGGGCCCGGGTTACACTGAAGCTTTCTTT. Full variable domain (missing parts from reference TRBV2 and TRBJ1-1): EPEVTQTPSHQVTQMGQEVILRCVPISNHLYFYWYRQILGQKVEFLVSFYNNEISEKSEIFDDQFSVERPDGSNFTLKIRSTKLEDSAMYFCASSRQGPGYTEAFFGQGTRLTVV.

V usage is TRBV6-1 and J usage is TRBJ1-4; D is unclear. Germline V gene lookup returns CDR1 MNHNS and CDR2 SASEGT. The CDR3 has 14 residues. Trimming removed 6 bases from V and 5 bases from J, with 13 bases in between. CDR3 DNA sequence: TGTGCCAGCAGAAGGAGTCAGTTCAATGAAAAACTGTTTTTT. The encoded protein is CASRRSQFNEKLFF.

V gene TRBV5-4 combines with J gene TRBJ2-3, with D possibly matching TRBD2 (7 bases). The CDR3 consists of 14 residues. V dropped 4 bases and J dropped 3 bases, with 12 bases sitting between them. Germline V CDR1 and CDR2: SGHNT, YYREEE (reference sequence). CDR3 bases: TGTGCCAGCAGCGAGGAGGGGGGGACAGATACGCAGTATTTT. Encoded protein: CASSEEGGTDTQYF.

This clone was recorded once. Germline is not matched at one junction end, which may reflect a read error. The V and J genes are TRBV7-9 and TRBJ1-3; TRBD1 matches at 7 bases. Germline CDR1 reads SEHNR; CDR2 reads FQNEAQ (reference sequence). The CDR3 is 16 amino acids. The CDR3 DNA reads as TGTTCCAGCAGCCCGGTGACAGGGAGCGGTGGAAACACCATATATTTT. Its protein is CSSSPVTGSGGNTIYF.

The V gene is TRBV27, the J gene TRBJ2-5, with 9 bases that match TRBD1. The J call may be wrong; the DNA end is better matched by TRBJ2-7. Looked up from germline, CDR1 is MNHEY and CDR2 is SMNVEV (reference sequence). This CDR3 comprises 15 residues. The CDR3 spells CASRFRGQGGYEQYF. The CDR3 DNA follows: TGTGCCAGCAGATTTCGGGGACAGGGCGGCTACGAGCAGTACTTC.

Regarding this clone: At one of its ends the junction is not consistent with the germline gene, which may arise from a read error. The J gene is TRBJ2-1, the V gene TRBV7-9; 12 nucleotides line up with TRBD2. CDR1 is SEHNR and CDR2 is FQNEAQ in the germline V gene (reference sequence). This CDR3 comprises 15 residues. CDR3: CSSSRRLAGVGEQFF. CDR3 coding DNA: TGTTCCAGCAGCCGCCGACTAGCGGGAGTGGGTGAGCAGTTCTTC.

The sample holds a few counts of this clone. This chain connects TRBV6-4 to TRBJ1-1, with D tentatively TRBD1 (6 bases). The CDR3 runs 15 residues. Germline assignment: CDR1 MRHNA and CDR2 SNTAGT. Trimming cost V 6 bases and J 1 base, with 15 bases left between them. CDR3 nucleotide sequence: TGTGCCAGCAGGGAATCACAGGGATGGAACACTGAAGCTTTCTTT. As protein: CASRESQGWNTEAFF.

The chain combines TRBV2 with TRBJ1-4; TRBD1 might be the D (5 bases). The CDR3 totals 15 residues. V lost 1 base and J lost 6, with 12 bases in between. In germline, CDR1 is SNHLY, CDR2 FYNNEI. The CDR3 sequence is CASSEGEGWHEKLFF. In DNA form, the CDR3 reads TGTGCCAGCAGTGAAGGGGAGGGGTGGCATGAAAAACTGTTTTTT.

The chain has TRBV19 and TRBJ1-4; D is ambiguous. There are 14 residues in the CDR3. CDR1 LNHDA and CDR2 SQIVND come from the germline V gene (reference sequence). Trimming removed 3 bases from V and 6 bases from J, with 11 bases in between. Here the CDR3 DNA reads TGTGCCAGTAGTATTTATCGGGGTGATGAAAAACTGTTTTTT. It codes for CASSIYRGDEKLFF. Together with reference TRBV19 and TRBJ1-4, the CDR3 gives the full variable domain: DGGITQSPKYLFRKEGQNVTLSCEQNLNHDAMYWYRQDPGQGLRLIYYSQIVNDFQKGDIAEGYSVSREKKESFPLTVTSAQKNPTAFYLCASSIYRGDEKLFFGSGTQLSVL.

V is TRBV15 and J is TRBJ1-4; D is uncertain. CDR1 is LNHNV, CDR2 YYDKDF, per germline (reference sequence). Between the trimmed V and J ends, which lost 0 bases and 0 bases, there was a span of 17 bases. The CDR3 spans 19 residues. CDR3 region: CATSRDGLFYLATNEKLFF. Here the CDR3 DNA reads TGTGCCACCAGCAGAGATGGGCTGTTTTATTTGGCAACTAATGAAAAACTGTTTTTT.

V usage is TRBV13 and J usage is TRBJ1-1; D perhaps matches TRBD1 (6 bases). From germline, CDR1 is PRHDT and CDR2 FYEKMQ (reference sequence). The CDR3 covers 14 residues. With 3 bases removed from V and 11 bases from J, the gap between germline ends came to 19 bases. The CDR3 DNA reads TGTGCCAGCAGCTTCCAAAGGGGGGGGAGATTGGCTTTCTTT. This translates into CASSFQRGGRLAFF.